The rows below give T cell receptor beta chains drawn from one sample of a study of T cell responses to AZD1222 COVID-19 vaccine. Only in-frame clones appear in the TCRdb table, and some are missing; sequencing was by immunoSEQ multiplex PCR. The sample includes about 160,000 clones, around 87% seen only once; the top ten take about 4.5%. Sequencing used peripheral blood, obtained 28 days after the second AZD1222 dose. These receptors were taken from an adult who received the AZD1222 COVID-19 vaccine. Each CDR3 is given with its conserved first and last residue. The D gene is left open where the match is weak. Clone size, where shown, is once, few, many, or a class for clones that have expanded.

J gene: TRBJ1-2; clone size: once; V gene: TRBV30; D gene: NA; CDR3 protein: CAWSVGVHEYGYTF; CDR3 DNA: TGTGCCTGGAGTGTAGGTGTACACGAGTATGGCTACACCTTC
J gene: TRBJ2-2; clone size: once; V gene: TRBV5-1; D gene: NA; CDR3 protein: CASSLEGPRKTGELFF; CDR3 DNA: TGCGCCAGCAGCCTGGAGGGGCCCCGCAAGACTGGGGAGCTGTTTTTT
J gene: TRBJ1-2; clone size: few; V gene: TRBV7-9; D gene: NA; CDR3 protein: CASSLVRKGYTF; CDR3 DNA: TGTGCCAGCAGCTTAGTAAGGAAAGGCTACACCTTC
J gene: TRBJ2-5; clone size: NA; V gene: TRBV11-1; D gene: NA; CDR3 protein: CASSFLGTQYF; CDR3 DNA: TGTGCCAGCAGCTTCCTAGGGACCCAGTACTTC
J gene: TRBJ1-1; clone size: once; V gene: TRBV7-2; D gene: NA; CDR3 protein: CASSLVGQINEAFF; CDR3 DNA: TGTGCCAGCAGCTTAGTCGGACAAATTAATGAAGCTTTCTTT
J gene: TRBJ1-5; clone size: once; V gene: TRBV7-2; D gene: NA; CDR3 protein: CASSLVAGSNQPQHF; CDR3 DNA: TGTGCCAGCAGCTTAGTGGCGGGTAGCAATCAGCCCCAGCATTTT
J gene: TRBJ1-5; clone size: NA; V gene: TRBV20-1; D gene: TRBD1; CDR3 protein: CSASLDRDDQPQHF; CDR3 DNA: TGCAGTGCTAGTTTAGACAGGGATGATCAGCCCCAGCATTTT
J gene: TRBJ1-5; clone size: NA; V gene: TRBV13; D gene: NA; CDR3 protein: CASSLGLQPQHF; CDR3 DNA: TGTGCCAGCAGCTTAGGTCTTCAGCCCCAGCATTTT
J gene: TRBJ1-5; clone size: NA; V gene: TRBV2; D gene: NA; CDR3 protein: CASSPSVSNQPQHF; CDR3 DNA: TGTGCCAGCAGTCCCTCAGTTAGCAATCAGCCCCAGCATTTT
J gene: TRBJ1-2; clone size: once; V gene: TRBV30; D gene: NA; CDR3 protein: CAWSPPGGDLRTYGYTF; CDR3 DNA: TGTGCCTGGAGTCCCCCGGGGGGCGATCTCCGCACCTATGGCTACACCTTC
J gene: TRBJ2-5; clone size: NA; V gene: TRBV10-3; D gene: NA; CDR3 protein: CAISEGQEETQYF; CDR3 DNA: TGTGCCATCAGTGAGGGGCAGGAGGAGACCCAGTACTTC
J gene: TRBJ2-1; clone size: NA; V gene: TRBV7-9; D gene: NA; CDR3 protein: CASSSPSRGVFYNEQFF; CDR3 DNA: TGTGCCAGCAGCTCCCCCTCCCGGGGAGTTTTCTACAATGAGCAGTTCTTC
J gene: TRBJ1-2; clone size: NA; V gene: TRBV7-9; D gene: TRBD1; CDR3 protein: CASSPRDSLNYGYTF; CDR3 DNA: TGTGCCAGCAGCCCCAGGGACAGCCTTAACTATGGCTACACCTTC
J gene: TRBJ1-1; clone size: NA; V gene: TRBV6-6; D gene: NA; CDR3 protein: CASSYGLPNTEAFF; CDR3 DNA: TGTGCCAGCAGTTATGGACTTCCGAACACTGAAGCTTTCTTT
J gene: TRBJ2-1; clone size: NA; V gene: TRBV7-9; D gene: TRBD2; CDR3 protein: CASKLLAGNYNEQFF; CDR3 DNA: TGTGCCAGCAAGTTACTAGCGGGCAACTACAATGAGCAGTTCTTC
J gene: TRBJ2-2; clone size: few; V gene: TRBV5-4; D gene: NA; CDR3 protein: CASSLARGRGNTGELFF; CDR3 DNA: TGTGCCAGCAGCTTGGCCCGGGGTAGGGGAAACACCGGGGAGCTGTTTTTT
J gene: TRBJ1-1; clone size: once; V gene: TRBV9; D gene: NA; CDR3 protein: CASSVGGENMNTEAFF; CDR3 DNA: TGTGCCAGCAGCGTAGGAGGGGAGAACATGAACACTGAAGCTTTCTTT
J gene: TRBJ2-1; clone size: few; V gene: TRBV12-3/TRBV12-4; D gene: NA; CDR3 protein: CASSGYEQFF; CDR3 DNA: TGTGCCAGCAGTGGATATGAGCAGTTCTTC
J gene: TRBJ1-2; clone size: many; V gene: TRBV5-8; D gene: TRBD1; CDR3 protein: CASILDRANYGYTF; CDR3 DNA: TGTGCCAGCATCCTGGACAGGGCAAATTATGGCTACACCTTC
J gene: TRBJ1-1; clone size: NA; V gene: TRBV29-1; D gene: NA; CDR3 protein: CSVEEGALNTEAFF; CDR3 DNA: TGCAGCGTTGAAGAGGGGGCGTTGAACACTGAAGCTTTCTTT
J gene: TRBJ1-2; clone size: NA; V gene: TRBV4-1; D gene: NA; CDR3 protein: CASSQDRRRYSNYGYTF; CDR3 DNA: TGCGCCAGCAGCCAAGATAGACGACGGTACTCTAACTATGGCTACACCTTC
J gene: TRBJ1-2; clone size: NA; V gene: TRBV14; D gene: TRBD1; CDR3 protein: CASSQAGTAVIDGYTF; CDR3 DNA: TGTGCCAGCAGCCAAGCTGGGACAGCCGTGATAGATGGCTACACCTTC
J gene: TRBJ2-5; clone size: NA; V gene: TRBV20-1; D gene: NA; CDR3 protein: CSVGFRETQYF; CDR3 DNA: TGCAGTGTGGGGTTTCGAGAGACCCAGTACTTC
J gene: TRBJ2-1; clone size: NA; V gene: TRBV27; D gene: NA; CDR3 protein: CASSFLNEQFF; CDR3 DNA: TGTGCCAGCAGTTTTCTCAATGAGCAGTTCTTC
J gene: TRBJ1-1; clone size: NA; V gene: TRBV7-3; D gene: NA; CDR3 protein: CASAVGRGNTEAFF; CDR3 DNA: TGTGCCAGTGCCGTGGGGCGGGGGAACACTGAAGCTTTCTTT
J gene: TRBJ2-1; clone size: NA; V gene: TRBV6-5; D gene: NA; CDR3 protein: CASTTGPGEQFF; CDR3 DNA: TGTGCCAGCACTACGGGGCCGGGTGAGCAGTTCTTC
J gene: TRBJ1-1; clone size: once; V gene: TRBV7-6; D gene: NA; CDR3 protein: CASSLVAEGVTEAFF; CDR3 DNA: TGTGCCAGCAGCTTAGTAGCAGAAGGGGTCACTGAAGCTTTCTTT
J gene: TRBJ1-3; clone size: NA; V gene: TRBV18; D gene: TRBD1; CDR3 protein: CASSQGQTGRNTIYF; CDR3 DNA: TGTGCCAGCTCGCAGGGACAGACAGGACGAAACACCATATATTTT
J gene: TRBJ1-1; clone size: few; V gene: TRBV11-2; D gene: NA; CDR3 protein: CASSLTRLEAFF; CDR3 DNA: TGTGCCAGCAGCTTAACGCGGCTTGAAGCTTTCTTT
J gene: TRBJ1-6; clone size: once; V gene: TRBV18; D gene: NA; CDR3 protein: CASSLSGPINSPLHF; CDR3 DNA: TGTGCCAGCTCTCTCTCGGGGCCAATTAATTCACCCCTCCACTTT
J gene: TRBJ2-3; clone size: few; V gene: TRBV7-9; D gene: NA; CDR3 protein: CASSLRYRPDTDTQYF; CDR3 DNA: TGTGCCAGCAGCCTCCGCTACAGGCCCGACACAGATACGCAGTATTTT
J gene: TRBJ1-1; clone size: once; V gene: TRBV5-1; D gene: TRBD1; CDR3 protein: CASSWGQGDYTEAFF; CDR3 DNA: TGCGCCAGCAGCTGGGGACAGGGGGATTACACTGAAGCTTTCTTT
J gene: TRBJ2-3; clone size: NA; V gene: TRBV7-2; D gene: NA; CDR3 protein: CASSLDWSTDTQYF; CDR3 DNA: TGTGCCAGCAGCTTAGATTGGTCCACAGATACGCAGTATTTT
J gene: TRBJ1-5; clone size: NA; V gene: TRBV2; D gene: TRBD1; CDR3 protein: CASYRDRGYQPQHF; CDR3 DNA: TGTGCCAGTTATCGGGACAGGGGTTATCAGCCCCAGCATTTT
J gene: TRBJ1-2; clone size: once; V gene: TRBV7-3; D gene: TRBD1; CDR3 protein: CASSSQTQDRGTYGYTF; CDR3 DNA: TGTGCCAGCAGCTCGCAGACGCAGGACAGGGGGACGTATGGCTACACCTTC
J gene: TRBJ2-2; clone size: NA; V gene: TRBV29-1; D gene: NA; CDR3 protein: CSVLGTQGPGELFF; CDR3 DNA: TGCAGCGTTTTGGGGACCCAGGGACCCGGGGAGCTGTTTTTT
J gene: TRBJ1-2; clone size: NA; V gene: TRBV20-1; D gene: NA; CDR3 protein: CSANYGYTF; CDR3 DNA: TGCAGTGCTAACTATGGCTACACCTTC
J gene: TRBJ2-1; clone size: NA; V gene: TRBV5-8; D gene: NA; CDR3 protein: CASSGLGISSNEQFF; CDR3 DNA: TGTGCCAGCAGCGGTTTAGGTATTTCCTCCAATGAGCAGTTCTTC
J gene: TRBJ1-1; clone size: NA; V gene: TRBV7-9; D gene: TRBD1; CDR3 protein: CASSGSTGGTEAFF; CDR3 DNA: TGTGCCAGCAGCGGCAGTACAGGGGGCACTGAAGCTTTCTTT
J gene: TRBJ2-7; clone size: once; V gene: TRBV29-1; D gene: TRBD1; CDR3 protein: CSVARSGGSYEQYF; CDR3 DNA: TGCAGCGTCGCCCGATCAGGGGGCTCTTACGAGCAGTACTTC
J gene: TRBJ1-4; clone size: once; V gene: TRBV20-1; D gene: NA; CDR3 protein: CSASDLPRDDEKLFF; CDR3 DNA: TGCAGTGCTAGTGACTTACCCCGAGATGATGAAAAACTGTTTTTT
J gene: TRBJ1-1; clone size: NA; V gene: TRBV2; D gene: NA; CDR3 protein: CASSEARKGFGSEAFF; CDR3 DNA: TGTGCCAGCAGTGAAGCGCGAAAAGGGTTTGGCTCTGAAGCTTTCTTT
J gene: TRBJ2-2; clone size: NA; V gene: TRBV30; D gene: NA; CDR3 protein: CAWGLNTGELFF; CDR3 DNA: TGTGCCTGGGGTTTAAACACCGGGGAGCTGTTTTTT
J gene: TRBJ2-7; clone size: once; V gene: TRBV19; D gene: NA; CDR3 protein: CASSNGLGNEQYF; CDR3 DNA: TGTGCCAGTAGTAACGGACTGGGGAACGAGCAGTACTTC
J gene: TRBJ2-5; clone size: NA; V gene: TRBV10-3; D gene: TRBD2; CDR3 protein: CAISEVGTSGGQETQYF; CDR3 DNA: TGTGCCATCAGTGAAGTTGGGACTAGCGGGGGGCAGGAGACCCAGTACTTC
J gene: TRBJ1-6; clone size: NA; V gene: TRBV5-6; D gene: NA; CDR3 protein: CASSWGPQGPVYNSPLHF; CDR3 DNA: TGTGCCAGCAGCTGGGGGCCCCAGGGACCAGTCTATAATTCACCCCTCCACTTT
J gene: TRBJ2-5; clone size: NA; V gene: TRBV4-1; D gene: NA; CDR3 protein: CASSQDRSQYF; CDR3 DNA: TGCGCCAGCAGCCAAGATAGGTCCCAGTACTTC
J gene: TRBJ1-6; clone size: once; V gene: TRBV5-1; D gene: TRBD1; CDR3 protein: CASSSTDREESPLHF; CDR3 DNA: TGCGCCAGCAGCTCTACCGACAGGGAAGAATCACCCCTCCACTTT
J gene: TRBJ1-6; clone size: NA; V gene: TRBV30; D gene: NA; CDR3 protein: CAWGVLGSSYNSPLHF; CDR3 DNA: TGTGCCTGGGGGGTGCTGGGCAGCTCCTATAATTCACCCCTCCACTTT
J gene: TRBJ2-7; clone size: NA; V gene: TRBV19; D gene: NA; CDR3 protein: CASTSGPFYEQYF; CDR3 DNA: TGTGCCAGTACGTCAGGACCCTTCTACGAGCAGTACTTC
J gene: TRBJ1-6; clone size: NA; V gene: TRBV5-6; D gene: NA; CDR3 protein: CASSPASDSPLHF; CDR3 DNA: TGTGCCAGCAGCCCCGCATCCGACTCACCCCTCCACTTT
J gene: TRBJ2-2; clone size: NA; V gene: TRBV15; D gene: NA; CDR3 protein: CATSRERGGAGELFF; CDR3 DNA: TGTGCCACCAGCAGAGAGAGGGGTGGGGCCGGGGAGCTGTTTTTT